A selection of T cell receptor beta chains follows, all from one sample in a study of OX40 agonist ivuxolimab in advanced cancers. The method was immunoSEQ multiplex PCR; TCRdb's version includes in-frame clones alone and lacks a portion of them. The table has under 70,000 clones, just over 85% seen once; the top ten hold roughly 8%. Sequencing was performed on CD4+ or CD8+ T cells sorted from blood, taken in a trial of the OX40 agonist ivuxolimab. Receptors originate from an adult with an advanced solid tumor such as melanoma, head and neck, liver or kidney cancer. Both conserved end residues are part of each CDR3.

j_call | v_call | cdr3_aa
TRBJ2-7 | TRBV11-1 | CASSLMGRAYEQYF
TRBJ1-1 | TRBV12-5 | CASGQRQGNTEAFF
TRBJ2-7 | TRBV2 | CASSRFARGTYEQYF
TRBJ2-1 | TRBV6-1 | CASSARLAGSDEQFF
TRBJ2-5 | TRBV2 | CASHEAGGETQYF
TRBJ1-1 | TRBV27 | CATKTGSFLSEAFF
TRBJ1-5 | TRBV5-1 | CASSLEGAPNQPQHF
TRBJ1-1 | TRBV11-2 | CASSPRVLDTEAFF
TRBJ2-5 | TRBV25-1 | CASSESGQGGETQYF
TRBJ1-1 | TRBV11-2 | CASSSRAVGGGVNTEAFF
TRBJ2-2 | TRBV5-4 | CASSLEGQGVTGELFF
TRBJ1-6 | TRBV9 | CASSVGQGGNSPLHF
TRBJ1-6 | TRBV5-4 | CASSSPGQGFSPLHF
TRBJ1-2 | TRBV11-3 | CASSFGPKAAYGYTF
TRBJ2-3 | TRBV18 | CASSLSSTDTQYF
TRBJ2-2 | TRBV5-1 | CASSLSGQGGTGELFF
TRBJ2-2 | TRBV5-6 | CASSRRDLELFF
TRBJ2-7 | TRBV27 | CASSSTGTGVWEQYF
TRBJ1-4 | TRBV7-9 | CASSLSEGLFF
TRBJ1-2 | TRBV5-1 | CASSPEVPVRGYGYTF
TRBJ2-2 | TRBV10-3 | CAIRPDGNTGELFF
TRBJ1-5 | TRBV7-2 | CASSLGGMGPQHF
TRBJ2-7 | TRBV6-1 | CASRGVGVSYEQYF
TRBJ1-2 | TRBV7-9 | CASSLGRDYGYTF
TRBJ1-6 | TRBV2 | CASSGDWDSPLHF
TRBJ2-3 | TRBV2 | CASSELAGGLDTQYF
TRBJ1-6 | TRBV6-5 | CASSYRAGDNSPLHF
TRBJ1-5 | TRBV5-1 | CASSPVPSSNQPQHF
TRBJ1-3 | TRBV6-6 | CASSQQATSGNTIYF
TRBJ2-3 | TRBV11-3 | CASSPSGGSTDTQYF
TRBJ1-2 | TRBV5-1 | CASSDGHYGYTF
TRBJ2-1 | TRBV4-2 | CASSQVLGGALVYGEQFF
TRBJ1-1 | TRBV7-8 | CASSLRWDTEAFF
TRBJ1-5 | TRBV18 | CASSPAPGDQPQHF
TRBJ2-5 | TRBV7-2 | CASSLERGETQYF
TRBJ2-3 | TRBV18 | CASSPGQGADTQYF
TRBJ1-1 | TRBV7-2 | CASSLVRQRNTEAFF
TRBJ1-1 | TRBV10-3 | CANRQGADTEAFF
TRBJ2-7 | TRBV15 | CATSRDRRTGTDEQYF
TRBJ2-1 | TRBV19 | CASSNRDRVDNEQFF
TRBJ1-2 | TRBV5-6 | CASSFQVPNYGYTF